These 6 T cell receptor beta chains were sequenced from one sample in a study of OX40 agonist ivuxolimab in advanced cancers. Only in-frame clones appear in the TCRdb table, and some are missing; sequencing was by immunoSEQ multiplex PCR. This sample has about 17,000 clones, with 70% to 90% found just once. Material: CD4+ or CD8+ T cells sorted from blood, obtained in a trial of the OX40 agonist ivuxolimab. These receptors all come from an adult with an advanced solid tumor such as melanoma, head and neck, liver or kidney cancer.

This clone was counted once. This rearrangement joins TRBV29-1 to TRBJ2-5; a possible D gene is TRBD2 (5 bases). V lost 3 bases and J lost 2, with 10 bases in between. The CDR3 spans 13 residues. Germline V CDR1 and CDR2: SQVTM, ANQGSEA. CDR3 in amino acids: CSVDRGQQETQYF. The DNA of the CDR3 is TGCAGCGTTGATCGGGGTCAGCAAGAGACCCAGTACTTC.

The chain employs TRBV19 and TRBJ1-4; no clear D. Between the trimmed V and J ends, which lost 3 bases and 2 bases, there was a span of 7 bases. The CDR3 loop spans 14 amino acids. The germline V gene encodes CDR1 LNHDA and CDR2 SQIVND (reference sequence). The CDR3, as DNA: TGTGCCAGTAGTATGGTCAACACTAATGAAAAACTGTTTTTT. Protein product: CASSMVNTNEKLFF.

The chain is built from TRBV7-9 and TRBJ2-5; tentatively, D is TRBD2 (5 bases). Trimming took 1 base from V and 5 from J, leaving 14 bases between them. Germline V gene data show CDR1 as SEHNR and CDR2 as FQNEAQ (reference sequence). This CDR3 contains 15 residues. The CDR3 sequence is CASSLGPGGRETQYF. The CDR3 coding sequence is TGTGCCAGCAGCTTAGGGCCCGGCGGGCGGGAGACCCAGTACTTC.

This clone was counted only a few times. The chain couples TRBV7-9 to TRBJ2-7; 7 bases agree with TRBD2. Germline lookup yields CDR1 SEHNR and CDR2 FQNEAQ (reference sequence). V was clipped by 3 bases and J by 7 bases; unmatched bases: 9. CDR3 length: 14 residues. The CDR3 reads CASSLGGNPREQYF. The CDR3 DNA reads TGTGCCAGCAGCTTGGGAGGGAACCCTAGGGAGCAGTACTTC.

The chain couples TRBV27 to TRBJ2-5; D not certain. Trimming stripped 5 bases from V and 5 bases from J, with 15 bases between. Germline V gene sequence: CDR1 MNHEY, CDR2 SMNVEV (reference sequence). This CDR3 has 14 amino acids. The CDR3 reads CASSPRLDAETQYF. CDR3 sequence (DNA): TGTGCCAGCAGTCCCCGGCTCGACGCGGAGACCCAGTACTTC.

The genes are TRBV5-1 and TRBJ2-7; perhaps TRBD2 as D (6 bases). The CDR3 sequence is 16 residues long. V was shortened by 0 bases and J by 0 bases, with 13 bases between the two germline ends. The germline V gene has CDR1 SGHRS and CDR2 YFSETQ. The CDR3 reads CASSLEFGGSSYEQYF. The CDR3 DNA sequence: TGCGCCAGCAGCTTGGAATTCGGGGGAAGCTCCTACGAGCAGTACTTC.